This T cell receptor beta chain stems from a study of metastatic and nonmetastatic thyroid tumors. In the original workflow: Across clinicopathological groups, CDR3 differences served as the basis for building a distant-metastasis classifier for papillary thyroid cancer. TCRdb recomputed clones from the PCR reads via MiXCR. The V and J calls were determined by TCRdb, not by the authors. The sample has approximately 38,000 clones, around 33% seen once; the top ten hold around 15%. Not a single patient had been given any form of treatment at any point before undergoing thyroid surgery. Germline assignment: CDR1 DFQATT and CDR2 SNEGSKA (reference sequence). The length of the CDR3 is 16 residues. With 0 bases removed from V and 2 bases from J, the gap between germline ends came to 16 bases.

The specimen sequenced was tumor tissue. The chain joins TRBV20-1 to TRBJ2-5; D uncertain. The clonotype was recovered from a female donor with papillary thyroid cancer or a benign thyroid nodule (not recorded which). Some clones in this sample may be carry-over from other donors' samples. CDR3 sequence (DNA): TGCAGTGCTAGAGACTGGAAAGACTGTTCTCAAGAGACCCAGTACTTC. Its translation: CSARDWKDCSQETQYF.